Presented here are 27 T cell receptor beta chains from one specimen sequenced in a study of T cell responses to AZD1222 COVID-19 vaccine. Sequencing was performed with immunoSEQ multiplex PCR; in TCRdb, only in-frame clones are kept and a portion is missing. The repertoire holds more than 95,000 clones, with approximately 90% as singletons. Sequences were derived from peripheral blood, sampled on day 0 of AZD1222 vaccination. Source of these receptors: an adult in good health.

The rearrangement joins TRBV3-1 (or the pseudogene TRBV3-2) to TRBJ1-6; TRBD1 is a possible D gene (5 bases). The V and J ends lost 6 bases and 8 bases respectively, with 17 bases between them. The CDR3 is made up of 15 amino acids. Germline V gene sequence: CDR1 LGHDT, CDR2 YNNKEL (reference sequence). The CDR3, as DNA: TGTGCCAGCAGAAAACTAGACAGTGTGGATTCACCCCTCCACTTT. It is translated as CASRKLDSVDSPLHF.

The V and J genes are TRBV6-6 and TRBJ2-7, with D unclear. The germline gives CDR1 MNHNY, CDR2 SVGAGI (reference sequence). V dropped 5 bases and J dropped 1 base, with 3 bases sitting between them. The CDR3 loop spans 11 amino acids. This chain's CDR3 is CASSPSYEQYF. The CDR3 DNA follows: TGTGCCAGCAGTCCATCCTACGAGCAGTACTTC.

The chain's CDR3 is CASSSGTGITDTQYF. CDR3 in DNA: TGTGCCAGCAGCAGCGGGACAGGAATAACAGATACGCAGTATTTT. This sequence joins TRBV11-3 and TRBJ2-3; D possibly corresponds to TRBD1 (8 bases). Trimming pared 5 bases from V and 3 bases from J, leaving 15 bases between. Per the germline V gene, CDR1 is SGHNT and CDR2 is YENEEA. This CDR3 has 15 amino acids.

The V gene is TRBV6-5, the J gene TRBJ2-7; a weak D match, TRBD1 (5 bases). Trimming pared 2 bases from V and 0 bases from J, leaving 11 bases between. Germline V gives CDR1 MNHEY, CDR2 SVGAGI. The length of the CDR3 is 15 residues. CDR3 sequence (DNA): TGTGCCAGCAGTTACGGACAAAGGAGCTCCTACGAGCAGTACTTC. Translation: CASSYGQRSSYEQYF.

The CDR3 DNA follows: TGTGCCACCAGCAGAGATCGGGGGGTCAATTCACCCCTCCACTTT. It encodes CATSRDRGVNSPLHF. The chain links TRBV15 to TRBJ1-6, with D tentatively TRBD1 (5 bases). The germline gives CDR1 LNHNV, CDR2 YYDKDF (reference sequence). The CDR3 sequence is 15 residues long. V was pared by 0 bases and J by 7 bases, with 10 bases between. Using reference TRBV15 and TRBJ1-6 for the parts outside the CDR3, the full variable domain is DAMVIQNPRYQVTQFGKPVTLSCSQTLNHNVMYWYQQKSSQAPKLLFHYYDKDFNNEADTPDNFQSRRPNTSFCFLDIRSPGLGDTAMYLCATSRDRGVNSPLHFGNGTRLTVT.

The chain joins TRBV4-1 to TRBJ2-7, with 7 bases matching TRBD1. The germline gives CDR1 MGHRA, CDR2 YSYEKL. This CDR3 comprises 16 residues. J was trimmed by 5 bases and V by 4 bases; bases with no gene match: 14. CDR3 protein: CASSPGPQTGPDEQYF. Here the CDR3 DNA reads TGCGCCAGCAGCCCCGGCCCCCAGACAGGGCCCGACGAGCAGTACTTC.

This rearrangement joins TRBV5-5 to TRBJ1-6; D is unresolved. Germline CDR1 reads SGHKS; CDR2 reads YYEKEE (reference sequence). The CDR3 sequence is 13 residues long. For the CDR3, the DNA is TGTGCTTCAACCCGCAACTGGGATTCACCCCTCCACTTT. Its translation: CASTRNWDSPLHF.

The CDR3 DNA follows: TGTGCCACCAGTGATTCCGGACAACACACTGAAGCTTTCTTT. This encodes CATSDSGQHTEAFF. This chain joins TRBV24-1 and TRBJ1-1; weak D call: TRBD1 (5 bases). Germline values: CDR1 KGHDR, CDR2 SFDVKD. The germline V and J ends were trimmed by 2 bases and 3 bases, with 9 bases remaining between them. CDR3 length: 14 amino acids.

The gene calls are TRBV15 and TRBJ1-1; D is unclear. Germline V gene lookup returns CDR1 LNHNV and CDR2 YYDKDF (reference sequence). CDR3 length: 13 amino acids. The V gene lost 4 bases and the J gene lost 4 bases, with 10 bases spanning the gap. The chain's CDR3 is CATSKDGRTEAFF. The CDR3 nucleotides read TGTGCCACCAGCAAAGACGGGCGCACTGAAGCTTTCTTT.

The chain links TRBV5-6 to TRBJ2-1; D remains ambiguous. CDR1 and CDR2 from the germline V gene are SGHDT and YYEEEE. CDR3 length equals 16 residues. V was pared by 0 bases and J by 4 bases, with 14 bases between. The CDR3 sequence: CASSLAVLVHYNEQFF. The CDR3 DNA is TGTGCCAGCAGCTTGGCGGTACTCGTCCATTACAATGAGCAGTTCTTC.

The chain has TRBV29-1 and TRBJ2-3, with 8 bases aligning to TRBD2. From germline, CDR1 is SQVTM and CDR2 ANQGSEA. This CDR3 is built from 14 residues. Germline trimming cut 6 bases from V and 0 bases from J; bases unmatched to any gene: 5. The DNA for the CDR3 is TGCAGCGTCTTACTAGCGGTTAGCACAGATACGCAGTATTTT. It yields the protein CSVLLAVSTDTQYF.

The rearrangement links TRBV7-6 to TRBJ2-5, with 10 bases fitting TRBD2. The CDR3 covers 15 residues. Germline CDR1 SGHVS, CDR2 FNYEAQ. The junction had 5 bases not matched to a gene; V was cut back by 2 bases and J by 5 bases. CDR3 nucleotides: TGTGCCAGCAGCTTACTAGCGGGGGACGGTGAGACCCAGTACTTC. Its translation is CASSLLAGDGETQYF.

Only a few counts were recorded for this clone. The chain has TRBV7-9 and TRBJ1-1; 7 bases are shared with TRBD1. This CDR3 region has 15 residues. V lost 4 bases to trimming and J lost 1 base; unmatched junction nucleotides: 6. Germline loops: CDR1 SEHNR, CDR2 FQNEAQ (reference sequence). Written as DNA, the CDR3 is TGTGCCAGCAGCTGGGAGGGGACAGCGAACACTGAAGCTTTCTTT. The encoded protein is CASSWEGTANTEAFF.

In DNA, the CDR3 is TGTGCCAGCAGTCCCACAGGGGGGCACTACGAGCAGTACTTC. This codes for CASSPTGGHYEQYF. The rearrangement links TRBV7-2 to TRBJ2-7, with 8 bases aligning to TRBD1. CDR1 and CDR2 from the germline V gene are SGHTA and FQGNSA. V trimming: 6 bases; J trimming: 3 bases; junction bases outside the gene matches: 7. CDR3 length: 14 amino acids.

This chain links TRBV2 with TRBJ1-5, with unresolved D. Deletions cut 6 bases from V and 3 bases from J, with 9 bases between. The CDR3 covers 13 residues. From germline, CDR1 is SNHLY and CDR2 FYNNEI. CDR3 nucleotides: TGTGCCAGCAGCTGGGATCACAATCAGCCCCAGCATTTT. Its translation is CASSWDHNQPQHF. The full variable domain, rest sourced from reference TRBV2 and TRBJ1-5, is EPEVTQTPSHQVTQMGQEVILRCVPISNHLYFYWYRQILGQKVEFLVSFYNNEISEKSEIFDDQFSVERPDGSNFTLKIRSTKLEDSAMYFCASSWDHNQPQHFGDGTRLSIL.

V usage is TRBV4-3 and J usage is TRBJ1-1; 7 bases match TRBD1. The CDR3 has 16 residues. From germline, CDR1 is LGHNA and CDR2 YSLEER. Trimming cost V 4 bases and J 8 bases; bases outside gene matches: 16. CDR3 DNA: TGCGCCAGCAGCCCCTCGCCTGTAGGGGGCGCTATCGAAGCTTTCTTT. It is translated as CASSPSPVGGAIEAFF.

The CDR3 region is CASSLDFYGYTF. CDR3 bases: TGTGCCAGCAGCTTGGATTTCTATGGCTACACCTTC. The V call is TRBV5-6, the J call TRBJ1-2; no clear D gene. CDR3 length: 12 amino acids. Germline CDR1 reads SGHDT; CDR2 reads YYEEEE. Trimming cost V 0 bases and J 4 bases, with 4 bases left between them.

There are a few counts of this clone. This chain links TRBV29-1 with TRBJ2-1, with TRBD2 matching over 9 bases. CDR3 length: 16 amino acids. J lost 4 bases, V lost 0 bases, and 7 bases had no gene match. Looked up from germline, CDR1 is SQVTM and CDR2 is ANQGSEA. In DNA, the CDR3 is TGCAGCGTTGAAGACTTAGCGGGAGCTGGGTACAATGAGCAGTTCTTC. It encodes CSVEDLAGAGYNEQFF.

This sequence joins TRBV28 and TRBJ2-1; D is undetermined. V gave up 9 bases and J gave up 5 bases, with 17 bases separating them. Looked up from germline, CDR1 is MDHEN and CDR2 is SYDVKM. The CDR3 is 14 residues long. CDR3 DNA sequence: TGTGCCAGTGGAAGTTCCCTCTTGGACAATGAGCAGTTCTTC. Encoded protein: CASGSSLLDNEQFF. Full variable domain (remainder filled in from reference TRBV28 and TRBJ2-1): DVKVTQSSRYLVKRTGEKVFLECVQDMDHENMFWYRQDPGLGLRLIYFSYDVKMKEKGDIPEGYSVSREKKERFSLILESASTNQTSMYLCASGSSLLDNEQFFGPGTRLTVL.

CDR3: CASRGASGISYNEQFF. The CDR3 DNA reads TGTGCCAGCAGAGGGGCTAGCGGGATCTCCTACAATGAGCAGTTCTTC. The rearrangement joins TRBV28 to TRBJ2-1; 9 nucleotides match TRBD2. Germline CDR1 reads MDHEN; CDR2 reads SYDVKM. The CDR3 is 16 amino acids. V shed 6 bases, J shed 0 bases, and the junction held 6 bases outside the gene matches.

The chain is built from TRBV11-2 and TRBJ2-1, with TRBD2 matching over 8 bases. The CDR3 loop spans 16 amino acids. Trimming cost V 2 bases and J 4 bases; bases outside gene matches: 7. The germline gives CDR1 SGHAT, CDR2 FQNNGV. CDR3 residues: CASSLFVLAAYNEQFF. The CDR3 DNA reads TGTGCCAGCAGCTTATTTGTACTAGCGGCATACAATGAGCAGTTCTTC.

This clone was found once. The CDR3: CASSPREVNEQFF. The CDR3 DNA follows: TGTGCCAGCAGCCCCCGAGAAGTCAATGAGCAGTTCTTC. This chain uses TRBV6-2 or TRBV6-3 with TRBJ2-1; D is ambiguous. V lost 6 bases, J lost 6 bases, and 12 bases lay in between. CDR1 is MNHEY and CDR2 is SVGEGT in the germline V gene. The CDR3 has 13 amino acids.

This chain links TRBV5-6 with TRBJ2-7, with 12 bases aligning to TRBD2. V gave up 4 bases and J gave up 0 bases; unmatched junction bases: 11. CDR1 is SGHDT and CDR2 is YYEEEE in the germline V gene. CDR3 length: 18 residues. Written as DNA, the CDR3 is TGTGCCAGCAGCGGAAATGGACTAGCGGGACTTATCTCCTACGAGCAGTACTTC. Encoded protein: CASSGNGLAGLISYEQYF.

The rearrangement uses TRBV19 and TRBJ1-6; D gene ambiguous. Per the germline V gene, CDR1 is LNHDA and CDR2 is SQIVND (reference sequence). The CDR3 totals 14 residues. V lost 3 bases, J lost 5 bases, and 8 bases lay in between. CDR3 sequence: CASSIGQHNSPLHF. In DNA form, the CDR3 reads TGTGCCAGTAGTATCGGGCAGCATAATTCACCCCTCCACTTT.

This sequence joins TRBV6-5 and TRBJ1-1; D unresolved. Germline loops: CDR1 MNHEY, CDR2 SVGAGI. This CDR3 spans 13 amino acids. Trimming left V 6 bases short and J 0 bases short, with 8 bases between. For the CDR3, the DNA is TGTGCCAGCAGATTCCAGGTGAACACTGAAGCTTTCTTT. Translated: CASRFQVNTEAFF.

The genes are TRBV19 and TRBJ2-7, with TRBD1 matching 10 bases. The trim removed 1 base at V and 4 bases at J, leaving 10 bases unmatched. This CDR3 contains 17 residues. The germline gives CDR1 LNHDA, CDR2 SQIVND (reference sequence). In nucleotides, the CDR3 is TGTGCCAGTAGTATAGGCCGGAGCAGGACAGGGGGGTACGAGCAGTACTTC. Translated: CASSIGRSRTGGYEQYF.

The chain combines TRBV2 with TRBJ1-6; no reliable D call. Germline lookup yields CDR1 SNHLY and CDR2 FYNNEI. The ends were cut back, 7 bases at V and 9 bases at J, with 13 bases in the middle. This CDR3 has 13 residues. The CDR3, as DNA: TGTGCCAGCAACCAGAATCCGGGTTCACCCCTCCACTTT. Encoded protein: CASNQNPGSPLHF.